This T cell receptor (beta chain) was captured by sequencing in a study of shared clonotypes between healthy human individuals. The CDR3 spans 17 residues. The V segment lost 4 bases and the J segment 0 bases; nucleotides outside the gene matches: 10. From germline, CDR1 is SGHVS and CDR2 FQNEAQ. General study results and limits: The generation probabilities recorded for non-shared clonotypes fell below those of clonotypes shared by all four donors. The diversity represented, both genetic and in exposure history, was limited by few donors.

CD45RO negativity and positive selection for CCR7 defined naive CD8 cells, a population that excluded terminally differentiated effector memory CD45RA+ cells. Regarding this clone: The antigen is not known.

Assay: immunoSEQ multiplex PCR; the TCRdb copy retains only in-frame clones and omits some. This sample has millions of clones, with about 94% found just once. This clonotype was sampled from a man younger than 35 in good health. Sequencing used naive CD8+ T cells sorted from blood. V gene TRBV7-8 combines with J gene TRBJ2-3; 7 bases are a match to TRBD2. CDR3 residues: CASSSRKLATSTDTQYF. The CDR3 coding sequence is TGTGCCAGCAGCTCGCGTAAACTAGCGACTAGCACAGATACGCAGTATTTT. Variable domain in full (rest from reference TRBV7-8 and TRBJ2-3): GAGVSQSPRYKVAKRGQDVALRCDPISGHVSLFWYQQALGQGPEFLTYFQNEAQLDKSGLPSDRFFAERPEGSVSTLKIQRTQQEDSAVYLCASSSRKLATSTDTQYFGPGTRLTVL.